The sequence of this TCR beta chain was determined in a study of cytomegalovirus exposure and HLA in healthy donors. Overall study results and limits: Researchers reported that a few CMV-associated chains were confirmed in vitro as CMV antigen-specific.

PCR was performed using 60 Vbeta and 13 Jbeta primers. Clones were read by immunoSEQ multiplex PCR, and TCRdb kept only the in-frame ones, dropping some. The sample holds 180,000 or so clones, 75% to 85% seen once. This clone has only one observation. Its antigen is not identified. The germline CDR1 and CDR2 sequences are SGHTA and FQGNSA. The CDR3 has 16 residues. With V trimmed by 5 bases and J by 9 bases, 12 bases remained unmatched. The chain is built from TRBV7-2 and TRBJ2-7; 14 bases align to TRBD2. The receptor's source is a young man in good health and CMV-seronegative. The sample consisted of PBMCs. CDR3 bases: TGTGCCAGCAGCCAACAAGGAGGGACTAGCGGGAGCGCGCAGTACTTC. Amino acids: CASSQQGGTSGSAQYF.